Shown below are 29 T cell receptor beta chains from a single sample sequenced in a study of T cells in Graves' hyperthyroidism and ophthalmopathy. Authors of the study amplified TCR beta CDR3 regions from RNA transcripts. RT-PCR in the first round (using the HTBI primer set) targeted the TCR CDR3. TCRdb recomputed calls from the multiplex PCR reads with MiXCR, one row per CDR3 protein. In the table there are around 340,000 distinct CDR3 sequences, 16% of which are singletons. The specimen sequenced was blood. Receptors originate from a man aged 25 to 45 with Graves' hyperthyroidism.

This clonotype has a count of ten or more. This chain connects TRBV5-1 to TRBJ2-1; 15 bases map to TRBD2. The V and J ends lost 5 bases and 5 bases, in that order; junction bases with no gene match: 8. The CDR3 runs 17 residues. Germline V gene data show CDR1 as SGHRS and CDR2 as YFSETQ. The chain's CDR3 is CASRRGLAGGLHNEQFF. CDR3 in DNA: TGCGCCAGCAGGCGAGGACTAGCGGGAGGGCTACACAATGAGCAGTTCTTC. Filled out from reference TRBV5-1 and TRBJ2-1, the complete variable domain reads KAGVTQTPRYLIKTRGQQVTLSCSPISGHRSVSWYQQTPGQGLQFLFEYFSETQRNKGNFPGRFSGRQFSNSRSEMNVSTLELGDSALYLCASRRGLAGGLHNEQFFGPGTRLTVL.

The CDR3 protein is CASSTQDGNTGELFF. The CDR3 DNA follows: TGTGCCAGCAGTACCCAGGACGGCAACACCGGGGAGCTGTTTTTT. The chain has TRBV6-1 and TRBJ2-2; D remains ambiguous. The CDR3 runs to 15 residues. The germline V gene encodes CDR1 MNHNS and CDR2 SASEGT. V shed 5 bases and J shed 2 bases, with 12 bases lying between them.

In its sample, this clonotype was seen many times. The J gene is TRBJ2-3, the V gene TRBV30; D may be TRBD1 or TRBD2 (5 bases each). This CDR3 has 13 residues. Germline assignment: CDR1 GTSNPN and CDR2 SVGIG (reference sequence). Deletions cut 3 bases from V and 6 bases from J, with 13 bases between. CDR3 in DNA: TGTGCCTGGAGCGCCGGGACGGCCGATACGCAGTATTTT. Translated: CAWSAGTADTQYF.

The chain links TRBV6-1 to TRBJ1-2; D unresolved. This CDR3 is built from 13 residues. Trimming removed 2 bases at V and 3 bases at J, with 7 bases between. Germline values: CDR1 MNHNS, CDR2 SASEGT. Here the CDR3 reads CASSEWSDYGYTF. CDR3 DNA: TGTGCCAGCAGTGAATGGAGCGACTATGGCTACACCTTC.

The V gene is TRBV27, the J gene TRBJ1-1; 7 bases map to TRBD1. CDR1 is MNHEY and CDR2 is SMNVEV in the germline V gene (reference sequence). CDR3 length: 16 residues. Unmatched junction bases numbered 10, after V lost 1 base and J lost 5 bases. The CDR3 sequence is CASSLFLEGGATEAFF. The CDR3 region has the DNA TGTGCCAGCAGTTTATTTCTGGAAGGGGGCGCGACTGAAGCTTTCTTT.

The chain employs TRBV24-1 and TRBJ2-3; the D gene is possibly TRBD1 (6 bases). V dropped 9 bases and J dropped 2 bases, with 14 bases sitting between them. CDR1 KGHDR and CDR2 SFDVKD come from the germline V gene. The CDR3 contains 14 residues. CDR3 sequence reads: CATGSRGNTDTQYF. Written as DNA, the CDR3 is TGTGCCACCGGTTCAAGGGGGAACACAGATACGCAGTATTTT.

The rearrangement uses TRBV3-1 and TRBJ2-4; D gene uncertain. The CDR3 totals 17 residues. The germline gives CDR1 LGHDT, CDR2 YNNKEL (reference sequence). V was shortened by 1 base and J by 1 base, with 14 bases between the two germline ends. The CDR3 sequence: CASSQVYTTLAKNIQYF. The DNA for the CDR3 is TGTGCCAGCAGCCAAGTTTATACGACCCTGGCCAAAAACATTCAGTACTTC.

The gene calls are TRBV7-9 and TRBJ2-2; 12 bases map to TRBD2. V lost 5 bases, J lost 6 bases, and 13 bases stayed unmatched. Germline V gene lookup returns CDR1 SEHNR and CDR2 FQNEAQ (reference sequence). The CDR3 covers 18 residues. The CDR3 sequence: CASSPWTSGDGPPGELFF. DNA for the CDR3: TGTGCCAGCAGCCCATGGACTAGCGGGGACGGCCCCCCCGGGGAGCTGTTTTTT.

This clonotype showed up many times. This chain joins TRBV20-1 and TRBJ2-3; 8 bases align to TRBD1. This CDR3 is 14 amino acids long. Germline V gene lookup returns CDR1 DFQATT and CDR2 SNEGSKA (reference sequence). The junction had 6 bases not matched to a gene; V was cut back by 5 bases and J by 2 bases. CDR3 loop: CSARPGQATDTQYF. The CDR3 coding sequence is TGCAGTGCTCGACCGGGACAGGCCACAGATACGCAGTATTTT.

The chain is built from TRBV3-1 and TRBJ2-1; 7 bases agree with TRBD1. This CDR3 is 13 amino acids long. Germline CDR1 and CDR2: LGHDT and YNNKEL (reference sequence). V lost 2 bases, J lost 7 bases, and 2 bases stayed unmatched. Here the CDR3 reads CASSQSRGNEQFF. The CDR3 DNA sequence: TGTGCCAGCAGCCAATCCAGGGGGAATGAGCAGTTCTTC.

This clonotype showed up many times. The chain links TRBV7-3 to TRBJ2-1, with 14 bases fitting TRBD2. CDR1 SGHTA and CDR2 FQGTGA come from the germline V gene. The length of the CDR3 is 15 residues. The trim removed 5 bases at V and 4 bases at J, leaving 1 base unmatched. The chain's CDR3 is CASSRTSGRYNEQFF. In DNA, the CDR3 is TGTGCCAGCAGCCGGACTAGCGGGAGGTACAATGAGCAGTTCTTC.

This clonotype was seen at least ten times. CDR3 residues: CSARGPTTDTQYF. The CDR3 DNA reads TGCAGTGCTAGAGGTCCTACCACAGATACGCAGTATTTT. The chain has TRBV20-1 and TRBJ2-3; D remains unclear. The germline gives CDR1 DFQATT, CDR2 SNEGSKA (reference sequence). CDR3 size: 13 residues. V was trimmed by 1 base and J by 2 bases, leaving 7 bases between them.

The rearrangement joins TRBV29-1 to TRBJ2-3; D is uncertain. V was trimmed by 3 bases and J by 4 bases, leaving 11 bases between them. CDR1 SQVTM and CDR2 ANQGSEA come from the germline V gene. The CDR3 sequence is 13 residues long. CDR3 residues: CSVDEVNSDTQYF. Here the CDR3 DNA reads TGCAGCGTTGATGAGGTGAATTCAGATACGCAGTATTTT.

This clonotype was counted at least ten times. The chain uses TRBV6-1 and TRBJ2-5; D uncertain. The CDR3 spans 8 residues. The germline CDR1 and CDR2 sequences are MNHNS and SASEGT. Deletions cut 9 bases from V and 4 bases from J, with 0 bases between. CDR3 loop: CARETQYF. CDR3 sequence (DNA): TGTGCCAGAGAGACCCAGTACTTC.

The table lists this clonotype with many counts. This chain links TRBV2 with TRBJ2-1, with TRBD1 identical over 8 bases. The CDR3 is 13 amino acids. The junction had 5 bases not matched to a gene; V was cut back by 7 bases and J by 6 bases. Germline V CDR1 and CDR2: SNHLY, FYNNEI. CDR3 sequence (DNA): TGTGCCAGCAACGGACAGGGTACCAATGAGCAGTTCTTC. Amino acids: CASNGQGTNEQFF.

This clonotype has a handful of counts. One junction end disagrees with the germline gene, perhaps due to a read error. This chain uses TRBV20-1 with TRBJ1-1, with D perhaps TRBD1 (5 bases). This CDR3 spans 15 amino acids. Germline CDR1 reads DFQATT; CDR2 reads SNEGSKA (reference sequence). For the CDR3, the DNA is TGCGGTGCTGGTGGAGAGATCCAAGGGGACACTGAAGCTTTCTTT. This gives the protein CGAGGEIQGDTEAFF.

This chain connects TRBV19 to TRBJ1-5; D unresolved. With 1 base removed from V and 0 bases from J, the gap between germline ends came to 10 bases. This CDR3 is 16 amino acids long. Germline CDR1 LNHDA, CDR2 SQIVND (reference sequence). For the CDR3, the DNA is TGTGCCAGTAGTATAGCCTCAGGCACTAGCAATCAGCCCCAGCATTTT. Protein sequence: CASSIASGTSNQPQHF.

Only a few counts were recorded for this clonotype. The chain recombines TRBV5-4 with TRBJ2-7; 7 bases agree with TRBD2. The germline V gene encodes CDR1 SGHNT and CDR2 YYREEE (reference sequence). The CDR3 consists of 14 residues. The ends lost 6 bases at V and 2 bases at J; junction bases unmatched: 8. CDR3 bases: TGTGCCAGCAACAGGTGGGAGGGTACCTACGAGCAGTACTTC. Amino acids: CASNRWEGTYEQYF.

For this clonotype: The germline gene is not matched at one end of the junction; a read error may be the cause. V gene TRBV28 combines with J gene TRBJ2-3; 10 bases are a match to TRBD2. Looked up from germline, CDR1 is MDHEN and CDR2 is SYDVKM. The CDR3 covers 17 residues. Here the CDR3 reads CACSWIAGGLITDTQYF. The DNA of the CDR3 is TGTGCCTGCAGTTGGATAGCGGGAGGCCTAATCACAGATACGCAGTATTTT.

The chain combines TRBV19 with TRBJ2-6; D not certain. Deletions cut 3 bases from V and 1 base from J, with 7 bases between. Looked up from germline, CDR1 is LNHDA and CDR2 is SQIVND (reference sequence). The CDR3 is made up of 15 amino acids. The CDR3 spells CASSIGRSGANVLTF. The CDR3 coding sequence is TGTGCCAGTAGTATTGGGCGATCTGGGGCCAACGTCCTGACTTTC.

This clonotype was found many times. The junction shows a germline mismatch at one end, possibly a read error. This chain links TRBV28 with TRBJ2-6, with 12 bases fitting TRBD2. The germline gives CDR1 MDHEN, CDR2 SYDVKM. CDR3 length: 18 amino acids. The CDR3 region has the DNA TGTGCCAGCAGCTTATCTGGACTAGCGGGATCTGGGGCCAACGTCCTGACTTTC. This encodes CASSLSGLAGSGANVLTF.

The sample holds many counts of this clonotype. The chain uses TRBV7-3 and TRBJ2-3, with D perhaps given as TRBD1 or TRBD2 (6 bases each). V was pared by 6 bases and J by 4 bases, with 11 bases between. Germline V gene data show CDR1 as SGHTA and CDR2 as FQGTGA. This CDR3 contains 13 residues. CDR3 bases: TGTGCCAGCAGTATAAGGGGGGCAGATACGCAGTATTTT. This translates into CASSIRGADTQYF.

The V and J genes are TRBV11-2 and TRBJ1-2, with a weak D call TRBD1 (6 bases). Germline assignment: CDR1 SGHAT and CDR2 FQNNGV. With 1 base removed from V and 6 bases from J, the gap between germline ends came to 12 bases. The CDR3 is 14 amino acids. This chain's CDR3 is CASSLVGQRDGYTF. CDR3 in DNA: TGTGCCAGCAGCTTAGTTGGACAGAGGGATGGCTACACCTTC.

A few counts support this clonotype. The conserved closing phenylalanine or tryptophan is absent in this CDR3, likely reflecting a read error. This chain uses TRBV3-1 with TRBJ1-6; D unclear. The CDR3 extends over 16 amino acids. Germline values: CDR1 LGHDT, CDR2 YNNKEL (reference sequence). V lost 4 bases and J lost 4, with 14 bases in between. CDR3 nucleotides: TGTGCCAGCAGCCGCGCCGCGGGCTCTTATAATTCACCCCTCCACCTT. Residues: CASSRAAGSYNSPLHL.

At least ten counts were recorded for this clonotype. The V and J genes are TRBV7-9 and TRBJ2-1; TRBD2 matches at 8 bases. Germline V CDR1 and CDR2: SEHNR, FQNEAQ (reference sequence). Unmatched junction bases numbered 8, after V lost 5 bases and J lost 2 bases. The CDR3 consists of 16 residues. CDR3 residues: CASSIPAGEAYNEQFF. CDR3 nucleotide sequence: TGTGCCAGCAGCATCCCAGCGGGAGAGGCCTACAATGAGCAGTTCTTC.

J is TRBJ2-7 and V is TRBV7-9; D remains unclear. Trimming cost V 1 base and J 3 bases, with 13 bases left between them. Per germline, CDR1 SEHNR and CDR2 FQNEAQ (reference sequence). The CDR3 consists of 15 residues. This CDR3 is CASSLGHLPDYEQYF. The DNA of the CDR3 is TGTGCCAGCAGCTTAGGTCACCTCCCCGACTACGAGCAGTACTTC.

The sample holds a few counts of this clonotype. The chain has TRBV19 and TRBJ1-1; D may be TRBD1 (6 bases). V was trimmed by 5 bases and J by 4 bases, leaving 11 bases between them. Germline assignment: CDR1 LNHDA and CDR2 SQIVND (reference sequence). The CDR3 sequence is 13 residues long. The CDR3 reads CASSHQGFTEAFF. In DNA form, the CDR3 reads TGTGCCAGTAGTCACCAGGGGTTCACTGAAGCTTTCTTT. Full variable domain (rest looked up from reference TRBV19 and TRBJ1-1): DGGITQSPKYLFRKEGQNVTLSCEQNLNHDAMYWYRQDPGQGLRLIYYSQIVNDFQKGDIAEGYSVSREKKESFPLTVTSAQKNPTAFYLCASSHQGFTEAFFGQGTRLTVV.

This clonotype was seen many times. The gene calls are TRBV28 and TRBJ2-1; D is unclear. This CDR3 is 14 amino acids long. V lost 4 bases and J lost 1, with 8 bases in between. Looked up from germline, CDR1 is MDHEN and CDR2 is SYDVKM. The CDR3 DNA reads TGTGCCAGCAGTTCAATGGGGTCCTACAATGAGCAGTTCTTC. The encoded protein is CASSSMGSYNEQFF.

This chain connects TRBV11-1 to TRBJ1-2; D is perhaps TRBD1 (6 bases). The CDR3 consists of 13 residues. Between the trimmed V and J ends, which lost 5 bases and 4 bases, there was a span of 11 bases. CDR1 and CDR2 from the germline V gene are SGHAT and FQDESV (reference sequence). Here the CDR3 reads CASSTGQFYGYTF. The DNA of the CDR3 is TGTGCCAGCAGCACCGGACAGTTCTATGGCTACACCTTC.